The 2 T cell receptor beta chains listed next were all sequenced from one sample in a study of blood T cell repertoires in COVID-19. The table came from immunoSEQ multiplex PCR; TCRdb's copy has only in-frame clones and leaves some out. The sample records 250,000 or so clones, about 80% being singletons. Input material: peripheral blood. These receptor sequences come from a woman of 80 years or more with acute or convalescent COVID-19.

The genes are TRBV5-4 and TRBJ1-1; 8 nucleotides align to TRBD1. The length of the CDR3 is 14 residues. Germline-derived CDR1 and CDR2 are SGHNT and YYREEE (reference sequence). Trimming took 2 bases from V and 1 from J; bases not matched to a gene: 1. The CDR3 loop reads CASSLGTGNTEAFF. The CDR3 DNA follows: TGTGCCAGCAGCTTAGGGACAGGGAACACTGAAGCTTTCTTT.

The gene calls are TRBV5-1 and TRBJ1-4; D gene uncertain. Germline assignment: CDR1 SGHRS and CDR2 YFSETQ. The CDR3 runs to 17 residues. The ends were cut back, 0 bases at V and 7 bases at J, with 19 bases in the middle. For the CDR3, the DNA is TGCGCCAGCAGCTTGGGGCAGATTGGCTCCAAGCGTGAAAAACTGTTTTTT. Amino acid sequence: CASSLGQIGSKREKLFF.